This TCR beta chain was profiled in a study of T-cell reconstitution after alpha-beta-depleted transplantation in children. This clonotype was seen only a few times. The antigen remains undetermined. Preparation of the TCRbeta library used unique molecular identifiers. MiXCR, applied by TCRdb to the PCR reads, yields one record per CDR3 protein. This table holds fewer than 550,000 distinct CDR3 sequences, approximately 10% found once. Trimming removed 5 bases from V and 5 bases from J, with 16 bases in between. There are 14 residues in the CDR3. Germline CDR1 reads DFQATT; CDR2 reads SNEGSKA (reference sequence). Study results and caveats: Recipient T cells and thymic progenitors that survived were the source of the high TCRbeta diversity seen at day 60 in some patients. Newly produced T cells mostly provided counts and TCRbeta diversity after one year, as hyperexpanded clones declined.

The rearrangement links TRBV20-1 to TRBJ2-1, with D perhaps being TRBD1 or TRBD2 (6 bases each). The sample in question was PBMCs, mostly from graft donor cells, obtained 180 days after TCRalphabeta/CD19-depleted stem cell transplant. The TCR sequence derives from a female patient between 2 and 15 years old who had a stem cell transplant for aplastic anemia, so the T cells may come from the graft donor. The CDR3 nucleotides read TGCAGTGCTGAGGGGGGTTTCCGTCACAATGAGCAGTTCTTC. It is translated as CSAEGGFRHNEQFF.